The present TCR beta chain was sequenced within a study of blood T cell repertoires in COVID-19. Overall study context: Acute and convalescent COVID-19 samples came from the United States, Italy and Spain. In each case, the material was cDNA or gDNA derived from T cells, B-cell-depleted T cells, or PBMCs.

In the authors' methods: How many nucleated cells were present was estimated from reference gene primer amplification. Method: immunoSEQ multiplex PCR; TCRdb's copy keeps in-frame clones and lacks some. Clone size and V and J calls were adopted from that table, with D and trimming inferred from the DNA. The repertoire holds tens of thousands of clones, with 70% to 90% as singletons. The CDR3 sequence is 14 residues long. Deletions cut 4 bases from V and 3 bases from J, with 10 bases between. CDR1 is SNHLY, CDR2 FYNNEI, per germline. Sequencing was carried out using peripheral blood. V and J are TRBV2 and TRBJ1-3, with a tentative D call TRBD1 (6 bases). The TCR sequence derives from a human donor in a cohort sampled during active COVID-19. The CDR3, as DNA: TGTGCCAGCAGTGTACAGGGATATGGAAACACCATATATTTT. It translates to CASSVQGYGNTIYF.